The source of this TCR beta chain is a study of beta chain features in type 1 diabetes. In the study overall: The study examined 90 million to 130 million sorted cells across all samples. General study findings and limits: Here, the possible influence of HLA type (on TCRB rearrangement) remained unresolved. Within patients, naive, central memory and Treg TCRB repertoires seemed more similar than within healthy donors.

V shed 6 bases and J 11 bases; nucleotides not matched to a gene: 13. Germline V lookup: CDR1 MNHEY, CDR2 SVGAGI. There are 15 residues in the CDR3. The entirety of the isolated RNA underwent reverse transcription, so expressed TCRB transcripts were sequenced. TCRdb's copy holds only in-frame clones and misses some; the assay was immunoSEQ multiplex PCR. The data hold hundreds of thousands of clones, with 7% to 9% observed a single time. Details on this clone: Its antigen is as yet unknown.

The sequencing input was central memory CD4+ T cells from blood. The V call is TRBV6-5, the J call TRBJ2-3; TRBD2 matches 11 bases. The receptor's source is a woman younger than 30 in good health. The CDR3 is CASRGTLAGGYKQYF. The CDR3 region has the DNA TGTGCCAGCAGGGGAACTCTAGCGGGAGGTTATAAGCAGTATTTT.